This record looks at one T cell receptor (beta chain) sequence and its context. In the study's own analysis: Amplifying reference gene primers gave estimates of nucleated cell counts. The data were produced by immunoSEQ multiplex PCR, yet TCRdb's version contains in-frame clones alone and is incomplete. The DNA was the basis for D and trimming; V, J and clone size are from that table. The repertoire holds about 70,000 clones, with about four fifths as singletons. These data belong to a study of blood T cell repertoires in COVID-19. About the research overall: Samples of COVID-19 (acute and convalescent) were obtained from the United States, Italy and Spain. The analysed material was cDNA or gDNA that came from T cells, B-cell-depleted T cells, or PBMCs.

Germline CDR1 is KGHSH and CDR2 is LQKENI. V lost 2 bases, J lost 3 bases, and 10 bases lay in between. The CDR3 is made up of 14 amino acids. This TCR was sampled from a woman aged 70-85 years with acute or convalescent COVID-19. Sequenced material: peripheral blood. V gene TRBV18 combines with J gene TRBJ1-1; no definite D call. The CDR3 DNA reads as TGTGCCAGCTCACCATTTGATTCGGACACTGAAGCTTTCTTT. Translating gives CASSPFDSDTEAFF. Using reference TRBV18 and TRBJ1-1 for the parts outside the CDR3, the full variable domain is NAGVMQNPRHLVRRRGQEARLRCSPMKGHSHVYWYRQLPEEGLKFMVYLQKENIIDESGMPKERFSAEFPKEGPSILRIQQVVRGDSAAYFCASSPFDSDTEAFFGQGTRLTVV.